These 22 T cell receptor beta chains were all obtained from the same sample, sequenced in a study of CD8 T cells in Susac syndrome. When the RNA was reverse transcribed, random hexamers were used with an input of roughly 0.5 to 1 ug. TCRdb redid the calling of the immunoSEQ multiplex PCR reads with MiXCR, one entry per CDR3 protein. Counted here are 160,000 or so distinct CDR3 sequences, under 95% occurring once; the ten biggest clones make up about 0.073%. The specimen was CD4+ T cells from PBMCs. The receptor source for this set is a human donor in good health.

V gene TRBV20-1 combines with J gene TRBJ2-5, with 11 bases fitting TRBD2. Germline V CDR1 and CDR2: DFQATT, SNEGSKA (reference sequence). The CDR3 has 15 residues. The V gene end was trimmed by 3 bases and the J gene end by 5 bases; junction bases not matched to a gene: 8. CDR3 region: CSARATSGSLETQYF. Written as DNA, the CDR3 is TGCAGTGCTAGGGCCACTAGCGGGAGCCTCGAGACCCAGTACTTC.

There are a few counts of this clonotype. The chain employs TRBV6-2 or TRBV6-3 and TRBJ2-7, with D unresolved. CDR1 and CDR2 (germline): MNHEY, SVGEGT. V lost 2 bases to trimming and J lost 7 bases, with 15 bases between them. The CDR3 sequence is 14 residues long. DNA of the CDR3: TGTGCCAGCAGTTACGACCCTCAGGTGCGGGAGCAGTACTTC. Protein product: CASSYDPQVREQYF.

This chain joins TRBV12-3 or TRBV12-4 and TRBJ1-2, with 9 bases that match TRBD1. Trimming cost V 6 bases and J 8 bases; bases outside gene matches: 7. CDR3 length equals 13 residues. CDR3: CASRAGTGPGYTF. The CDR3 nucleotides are TGTGCCAGCAGGGCCGGGACAGGGCCAGGCTACACCTTC.

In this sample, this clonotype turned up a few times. CDR3 loop: CASSQGHGGNGYTF. The CDR3 nucleotides are TGTGCCAGCAGCCAAGGCCACGGGGGGAACGGCTACACCTTC. The chain is built from TRBV4-2 and TRBJ1-2, with a weak D call TRBD1 (5 bases). Trimming cost V 1 base and J 8 bases, with 14 bases left between them. Germline V gene lookup returns CDR1 LGHNA and CDR2 YNFKEQ. The CDR3 spans 14 residues.

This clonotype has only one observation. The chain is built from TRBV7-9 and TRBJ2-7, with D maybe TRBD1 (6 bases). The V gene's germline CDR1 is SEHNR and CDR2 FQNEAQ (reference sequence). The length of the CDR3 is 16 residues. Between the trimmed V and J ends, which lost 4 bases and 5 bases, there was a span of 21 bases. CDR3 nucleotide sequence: TGTGCCAGCAGCTCATCATTGGACATGGGGGCCCACGAGCAGTACTTC. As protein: CASSSSLDMGAHEQYF.

The CDR3 sequence is CASSVEVGVETQYF. The CDR3 DNA reads TGTGCCAGCAGCGTAGAAGTGGGAGTGGAGACCCAGTACTTC. The chain couples TRBV9 to TRBJ2-5, with D possibly matching TRBD2 (5 bases). Trimming took 0 bases from V and 5 from J, leaving 11 bases between them. Germline CDR1 SGDLS, CDR2 YYNGEE. This CDR3 contains 14 residues.

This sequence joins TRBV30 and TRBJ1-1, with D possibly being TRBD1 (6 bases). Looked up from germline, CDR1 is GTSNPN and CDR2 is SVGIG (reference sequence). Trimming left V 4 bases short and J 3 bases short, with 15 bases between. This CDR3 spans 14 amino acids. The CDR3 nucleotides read TGTGCCTGGACCCCTACAGGGTTTTACACTGAAGCTTTCTTT. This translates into CAWTPTGFYTEAFF.

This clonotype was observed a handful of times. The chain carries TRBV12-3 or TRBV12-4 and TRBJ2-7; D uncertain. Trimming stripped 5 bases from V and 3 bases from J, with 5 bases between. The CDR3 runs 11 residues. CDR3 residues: CASSLIYEQYF. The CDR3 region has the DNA TGTGCCAGCAGTCTGATCTACGAGCAGTACTTC.

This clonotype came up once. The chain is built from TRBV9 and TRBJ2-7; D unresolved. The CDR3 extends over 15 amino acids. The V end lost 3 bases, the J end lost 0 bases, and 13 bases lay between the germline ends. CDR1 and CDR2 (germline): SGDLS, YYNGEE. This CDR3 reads CASSAQTASSYEQYF. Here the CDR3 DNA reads TGTGCCAGCAGCGCCCAGACGGCCTCCTCCTACGAGCAGTACTTC.

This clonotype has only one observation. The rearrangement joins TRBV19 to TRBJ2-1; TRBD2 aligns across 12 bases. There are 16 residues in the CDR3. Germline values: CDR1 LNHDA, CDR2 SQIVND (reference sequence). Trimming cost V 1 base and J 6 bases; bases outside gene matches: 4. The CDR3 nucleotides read TGTGCCAGTAGTATAGGCGGACTAGCGGGACCCAATGAGCAGTTCTTC. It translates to CASSIGGLAGPNEQFF.

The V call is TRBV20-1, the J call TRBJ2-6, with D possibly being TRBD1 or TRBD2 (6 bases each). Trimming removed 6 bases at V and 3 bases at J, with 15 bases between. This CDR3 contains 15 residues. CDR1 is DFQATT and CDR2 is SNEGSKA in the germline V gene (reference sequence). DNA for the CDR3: TGCAGTGCGAGGGGAAGGGGGGTTGGGGCCAACGTCCTGACTTTC. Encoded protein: CSARGRGVGANVLTF.

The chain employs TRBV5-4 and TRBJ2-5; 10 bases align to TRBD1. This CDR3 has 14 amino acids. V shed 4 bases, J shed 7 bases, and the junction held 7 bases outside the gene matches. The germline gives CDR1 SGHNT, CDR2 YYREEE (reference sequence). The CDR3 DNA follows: TGTGCCAGCAGCCCGACAGGGGGCCCGGGGACCCAGTACTTC. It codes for CASSPTGGPGTQYF.

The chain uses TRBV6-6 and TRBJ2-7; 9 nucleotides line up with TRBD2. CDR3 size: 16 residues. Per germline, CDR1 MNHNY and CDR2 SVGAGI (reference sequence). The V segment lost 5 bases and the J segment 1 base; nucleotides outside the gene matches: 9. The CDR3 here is CASSDPGLAYSYEQYF. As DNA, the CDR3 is TGTGCCAGCAGTGACCCGGGACTAGCCTATTCCTACGAGCAGTACTTC.

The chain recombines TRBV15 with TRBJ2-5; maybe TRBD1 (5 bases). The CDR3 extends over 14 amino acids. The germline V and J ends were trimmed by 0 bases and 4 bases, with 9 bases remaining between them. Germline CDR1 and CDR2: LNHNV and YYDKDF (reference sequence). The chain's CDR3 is CATSRDRGRETQYF. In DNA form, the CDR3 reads TGTGCCACCAGCAGAGATAGGGGTCGAGAGACCCAGTACTTC. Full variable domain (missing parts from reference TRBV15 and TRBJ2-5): DAMVIQNPRYQVTQFGKPVTLSCSQTLNHNVMYWYQQKSSQAPKLLFHYYDKDFNNEADTPDNFQSRRPNTSFCFLDIRSPGLGDTAMYLCATSRDRGRETQYFGPGTRLLVL.

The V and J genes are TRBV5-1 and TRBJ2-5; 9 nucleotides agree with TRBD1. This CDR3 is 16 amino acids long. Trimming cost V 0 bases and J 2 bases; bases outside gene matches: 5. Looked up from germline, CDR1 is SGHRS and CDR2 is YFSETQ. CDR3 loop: CASSLGGQGGQETQYF. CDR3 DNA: TGCGCCAGCAGCTTGGGGGGACAGGGTGGACAAGAGACCCAGTACTTC.

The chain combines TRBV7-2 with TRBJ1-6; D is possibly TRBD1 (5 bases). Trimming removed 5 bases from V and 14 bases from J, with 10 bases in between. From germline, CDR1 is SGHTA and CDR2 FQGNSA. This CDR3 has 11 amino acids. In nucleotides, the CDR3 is TGTGCCAGCAGCCCGGGACTAACCCTCCACTTT. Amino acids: CASSPGLTLHF. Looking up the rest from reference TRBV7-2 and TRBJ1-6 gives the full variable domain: GAGVSQSPSNKVTEKGKDVELRCDPISGHTALYWYRQSLGQGLEFLIYFQGNSAPDKSGLPSDRFSAERTGGSVSTLTIQRTQQEDSAVYLCASSPGLTLHFGNGTRLTVT.

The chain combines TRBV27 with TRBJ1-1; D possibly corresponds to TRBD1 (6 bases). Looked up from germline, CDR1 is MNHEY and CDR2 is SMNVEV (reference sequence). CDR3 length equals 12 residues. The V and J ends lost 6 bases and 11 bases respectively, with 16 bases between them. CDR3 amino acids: CASRPLQGKAFF. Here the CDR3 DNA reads TGTGCCAGCAGGCCACTTCAGGGGAAGGCTTTCTTT.

CDR3 loop: CASSTAANYGYTF. The CDR3 coding sequence is TGCGCCAGCTCGACGGCTGCTAACTATGGCTACACCTTC. The rearrangement links TRBV5-1 to TRBJ1-2; D unclear. The CDR3 covers 13 residues. The V end was cut by 7 bases, the J end by 0 bases, with 10 bases between. Germline CDR1 is SGHRS and CDR2 is YFSETQ.

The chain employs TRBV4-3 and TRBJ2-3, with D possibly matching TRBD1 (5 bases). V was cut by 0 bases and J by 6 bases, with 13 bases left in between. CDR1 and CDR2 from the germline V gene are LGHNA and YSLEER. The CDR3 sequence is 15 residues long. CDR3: CASSQEPRVGDTQYF. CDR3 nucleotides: TGCGCCAGCAGCCAAGAGCCCAGGGTGGGGGATACGCAGTATTTT.

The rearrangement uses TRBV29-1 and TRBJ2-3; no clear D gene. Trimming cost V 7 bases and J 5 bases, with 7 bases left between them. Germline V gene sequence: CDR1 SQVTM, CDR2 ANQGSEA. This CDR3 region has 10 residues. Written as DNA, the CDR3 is TGCAGCGCATTAGAAGATACGCAGTATTTT. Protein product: CSALEDTQYF.

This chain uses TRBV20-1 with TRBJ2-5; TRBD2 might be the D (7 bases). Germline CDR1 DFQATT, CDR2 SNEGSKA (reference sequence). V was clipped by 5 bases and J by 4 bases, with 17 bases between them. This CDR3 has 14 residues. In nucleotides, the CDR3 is TGCAGTGCTGGAGGGGGGGCCTTGCGAGAGACCCAGTACTTC. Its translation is CSAGGGALRETQYF.

The CDR3 loop reads CASSPRGRETQYF. CDR3 bases: TGTGCCAGCTCACCAAGAGGCAGGGAGACCCAGTACTTC. The chain joins TRBV18 to TRBJ2-5; D is uncertain. The V gene's germline CDR1 is KGHSH and CDR2 LQKENI. V was pared by 2 bases and J by 5 bases, with 9 bases between. The CDR3 consists of 13 residues.